The 32 T cell receptor beta chains reported below all come from one sample, sequenced in a study of Tregs in tolerant kidney transplant recipients. Recipients received nonmyeloablative bone marrow transplants from related graft donors, with transient mixed chimerism. Method: immunoSEQ multiplex PCR; TCRdb's copy keeps in-frame clones and lacks some. This sample's table reports about 6,000 clones. Material: CD8+ T cells from blood (PBMCs), obtained 12 months after the transplant. These receptor sequences come from a human patient who received a combined kidney and bone marrow transplant. The T cells may partly be graft donor cells.

About this clone: The CDR3 end falls 3 residues outside the read, so it is completed with the germline J gene. This rearrangement joins TRBV20-1 to TRBJ2-1, with D possibly being TRBD2 (5 bases). Germline lookup yields CDR1 DFQATT and CDR2 SNEGSKA (reference sequence). This CDR3 has 13 amino acids. Trimming took 2 bases from V and 8 from J, leaving 13 bases between them. The CDR3 DNA, read in part, is TGCAGTGCTAGACGAACTAGGTTGGATGAG. Translating gives CSARRTRLDE. The full CDR3 sequence reads CSARRTRLDEQFF.

For this clone: The read ends 3 residues shy of where the CDR3 ends; the end is completed using the germline J gene. The rearrangement links TRBV2 to TRBJ2-3, with D possibly TRBD1 on 6 matching bases. This CDR3 is 15 amino acids long. V lost 4 bases to trimming and J lost 0 bases, with 11 bases between them. CDR1 and CDR2 from the germline V gene are SNHLY and FYNNEI. The sequenced CDR3 bases are TGTGCCAGCAGTGGGGACATCGCTAGCACAGATACG. This gives the protein CASSGDIASTDT. The entire CDR3 protein is CASSGDIASTDTQYF.

Notes on this clone: The read comes to an end 3 residues before the CDR3 does, leaving the germline J gene to fill in the end. The chain employs TRBV6-2 or TRBV6-3 and TRBJ1-5, with D unclear. V dropped 5 bases and J dropped 0 bases, with 17 bases sitting between them. The CDR3 length is 17 residues. Germline-derived CDR1 and CDR2 are MNHEY and SVGEGT. The chain's CDR3 is CASSTPRRAYSNQPQHF. The part of the CDR3 DNA that was read is TGTGCCAGCAGTACACCCCGGCGGGCTTATAGCAATCAGCCC.

Worth noting for this clone: The read falls 3 residues short of the CDR3 end, and the missing part is taken from the germline J gene. V is TRBV5-4 and J is TRBJ2-7; TRBD2 matches at 7 bases. The length of the CDR3 is 14 residues. J gave up 6 bases and V 2 bases, and 8 bases lay outside the gene matches. Looked up from germline, CDR1 is SGHNT and CDR2 is YYREEE (reference sequence). The part of the CDR3 DNA that was read is TGTGCCAGCAGCTTCGGGACGGGGGGACTCGAG. This sequence encodes CASSFGTGGLE. The whole CDR3 protein is CASSFGTGGLEQYF. Complete variable domain (other parts from reference TRBV5-4 and TRBJ2-7): ETGVTQSPTHLIKTRGQQVTLRCSSQSGHNTVSWYQQALGQGPQFIFQYYREEENGRGNFPPRFSGLQFPNYSSELNVNALELDDSALYLCASSFGTGGLEQYFGPGTRLTVT.

With respect to this clone: The read halts 3 residues ahead of the CDR3 end, with the missing end drawn from the germline J gene. This chain links TRBV6-1 with TRBJ2-7, with 11 bases that match TRBD1. CDR1 is MNHNS, CDR2 SASEGT, per germline. V was clipped by 4 bases and J by 6 bases; unmatched bases: 5. CDR3 length: 14 amino acids. CDR3 residues: CASSAPGQGGEQYF. The CDR3 bases that were read are TGTGCCAGCAGTGCCCCGGGACAGGGGGGCGAG.

About this clone itself: Read data end 3 residues before the CDR3 end; the end is taken from the germline J gene. The rearrangement joins TRBV7-6 to TRBJ1-4, with TRBD1 matching 7 bases. Germline trimming cut 9 bases from V and 2 bases from J; bases unmatched to any gene: 3. CDR3 size: 13 residues. Looked up from germline, CDR1 is SGHVS and CDR2 is FNYEAQ. The CDR3 loop reads CASSQGTNEKLFF. Incomplete CDR3 DNA: TGTGCCAGTTCACAGGGGACTAATGAAAAA.

Comment on this clone: The read terminates 3 residues before the CDR3 end, so the remaining end is supplied by the germline J gene. The chain combines TRBV7-9 with TRBJ1-6, with TRBD1 matching over 8 bases. The CDR3 totals 15 residues. J gave up 7 bases and V 5 bases, and 7 bases lay outside the gene matches. Germline CDR1 and CDR2: SEHNR and FQNEAQ (reference sequence). The CDR3 is CASSPGQGGNSPLHF. The sequenced part of the CDR3 DNA is TGTGCCAGCAGCCCCGGACAGGGCGGCAATTCACCC.

Details on this clone: The read terminates 3 residues ahead of where the CDR3 ends, so the germline J gene completes it. This chain connects TRBV13 to TRBJ1-2; 10 bases map to TRBD1. Germline V gene sequence: CDR1 PRHDT, CDR2 FYEKMQ (reference sequence). After removal of 5 bases from V and 5 bases from J, the junction contained 5 bases not matched to a gene. The CDR3 totals 14 residues. This chain's CDR3 is CASSADRGVYGYTF. The CDR3 DNA, read in part, is TGTGCCAGCAGCGCGGACAGGGGGGTTTATGGC.

A note on this clone: The sequenced fragment ends 3 residues before the CDR3 boundary, so the rest is inferred from the germline J gene. V gene TRBV5-1 combines with J gene TRBJ2-1, with TRBD2 matching over 8 bases. This CDR3 region has 16 residues. Germline-derived CDR1 and CDR2 are SGHRS and YFSETQ. V was pared by 2 bases and J by 5 bases, with 9 bases of the junction left unmatched. The CDR3 protein is CASSFPSGFVNNEQFF. CDR3 bases read: TGCGCCAGCAGCTTTCCTAGCGGGTTCGTTAACAATGAG. Variable domain in full (rest from reference TRBV5-1 and TRBJ2-1): KAGVTQTPRYLIKTRGQQVTLSCSPISGHRSVSWYQQTPGQGLQFLFEYFSETQRNKGNFPGRFSGRQFSNSRSEMNVSTLELGDSALYLCASSFPSGFVNNEQFFGPGTRLTVL.

Concerning this clone: The sequence runs out 3 residues before the end of the CDR3; the remainder is reconstructed from the germline J gene. The rearrangement links TRBV19 to TRBJ1-5, with 7 nucleotides matching TRBD1. Germline assignment: CDR1 LNHDA and CDR2 SQIVND (reference sequence). The CDR3 is 14 residues long. V lost 9 bases and J lost 1; bases outside the gene matches: 6. The part of the CDR3 DNA that was read is TGTGCCAGCCAAGACAGGGTAAGCAATCAGCCC. Translated: CASQDRVSNQP. The complete CDR3 protein is CASQDRVSNQPQHF.

Regarding this clone: The read ends 3 residues before the CDR3 terminus; that terminus is restored from the germline J gene. The V and J genes are TRBV19 and TRBJ2-7; TRBD1 matches 7 bases. V lost 6 bases to trimming and J lost 0 bases; unmatched junction nucleotides: 5. The CDR3 is 14 amino acids. The germline V gene has CDR1 LNHDA and CDR2 SQIVND (reference sequence). CDR3 residues: CASRTGTDSYEQYF. The sequenced part of the CDR3 DNA is TGTGCCAGTAGGACCGGGACAGACTCCTACGAG.

With regard to this clone: The CDR3 goes on 3 residues after the read ends, and that part is filled in from the germline J gene. The genes are TRBV5-1 and TRBJ2-2, with 7 bases identical to TRBD2. Germline CDR1 and CDR2: SGHRS and YFSETQ. This CDR3 comprises 14 residues. V dropped 9 bases and J dropped 0; count of bases not matched to a gene: 5. The covered CDR3 bases are TGCGCCACCCCTAGCGGTTCGAACACCGGGGAG. It yields the protein CATPSGSNTGE. The full CDR3 sequence reads CATPSGSNTGELFF.

Regarding this clone: The CDR3 is cut off 3 residues early in the read; its end comes from the germline J gene. The J gene is TRBJ2-7, the V gene TRBV29-1; TRBD2 agrees at 12 bases. Germline assignment: CDR1 SQVTM and CDR2 ANQGSEA. Losses at the gene ends were 2 bases for V and 3 bases for J; bases not matched to a gene: 5. The CDR3 spans 15 residues. This chain's CDR3 is CSVETGLAGYYEQYF. Incomplete CDR3 DNA: TGCAGCGTTGAAACCGGACTAGCGGGATACTACGAG.

Remarks on this clone: The read halts 3 residues ahead of the CDR3 end, with the missing end drawn from the germline J gene. The chain joins TRBV30 to TRBJ1-3, with 7 nucleotides matching TRBD1. V was pared by 8 bases and J by 5 bases, with 6 bases of the junction left unmatched. The CDR3 length is 12 residues. Germline loops: CDR1 GTSNPN, CDR2 SVGIG (reference sequence). The sequenced part of the CDR3 DNA is TGTGCCCCGAAGGACAGGCGAAACACC. It specifies CAPKDRRNT. The whole CDR3 sequence is CAPKDRRNTIYF.

Details on this clone: The CDR3 goes on 3 residues after the read ends, and that part is filled in from the germline J gene. The chain is built from TRBV19 and TRBJ1-5, with 7 bases matching TRBD1. The CDR3 is 15 amino acids. Germline V gene sequence: CDR1 LNHDA, CDR2 SQIVND (reference sequence). V lost 4 bases and J lost 4; bases outside the gene matches: 7. The CDR3 reads CASSKWTGVNQPQHF. CDR3 DNA (partial): TGTGCCAGTAGTAAATGGACAGGAGTGAATCAGCCC.

With respect to this clone: The CDR3 end falls 3 residues outside the read, so it is completed with the germline J gene. V gene TRBV7-2 combines with J gene TRBJ2-1; D is perhaps TRBD1 (5 bases). Looked up from germline, CDR1 is SGHTA and CDR2 is FQGNSA. The CDR3 has 13 residues. The germline V and J ends were trimmed by 6 bases and 4 bases, with 10 bases remaining between them. The CDR3 DNA, read in part, is TGTGCCAGCAGACCTACAGGTTACAATGAG. Translating it yields CASRPTGYNE. The CDR3 as a whole reads CASRPTGYNEQFF.

Notes on this clone: Coverage ceases 3 residues before the CDR3 finishes, and the germline J gene fills in the end. The chain combines TRBV7-6 with TRBJ2-3; 8 nucleotides match TRBD2. In germline, CDR1 is SGHVS, CDR2 FNYEAQ. The CDR3 has 16 residues. V was pared by 5 bases and J by 3 bases, with 10 bases of the junction left unmatched. The part of the CDR3 DNA that was read is TGTGCCAGCAGCAGAGCTGGCGGGAGGTGGACAGATACG. Translation: CASSRAGGRWTDT. The full-length CDR3 reads as CASSRAGGRWTDTQYF.

With respect to this clone: Compared with germline, one end of the junction differs, possibly owing to a read error. Read coverage stops 3 residues before the CDR3 terminus; the germline J gene supplies the remainder. This chain joins TRBV4-2 and TRBJ2-5, with 7 bases aligning to TRBD2. The germline V gene has CDR1 LGHNA and CDR2 YNFKEQ. The CDR3 covers 15 residues. The sequenced part of the CDR3 DNA is TGCGCCAGCAGCCAAGGCTCCGGGACTATAGAGACC. Translated: CASSQGSGTIET. The full CDR3 reads CASSQGSGTIETQYF.

Worth noting for this clone: The read ends 3 residues early relative to the CDR3; the germline J gene fills the gap. V is TRBV7-9 and J is TRBJ2-7; D is possibly TRBD2 (5 bases). CDR3 size: 14 residues. From germline, CDR1 is SEHNR and CDR2 FQNEAQ (reference sequence). V gave up 2 bases and J gave up 2 bases, with 10 bases separating them. The CDR3 DNA, read in part, is TGTGCCAGCAGCTTAACGGGGTCCCCCTACGAG. Translated, it gives CASSLTGSPYE. The CDR3 as a whole reads CASSLTGSPYEQYF.

To note about this clone: The read gets to within 3 residues of the CDR3 end, and the germline J gene fills in the rest. The chain joins TRBV7-9 to TRBJ2-3; 8 bases are a match to TRBD2. The CDR3 has 14 amino acids. Germline CDR1 SEHNR, CDR2 FQNEAQ (reference sequence). V lost 5 bases and J lost 1; bases outside the gene matches: 2. The CDR3 loop reads CASSMGLGTDTQYF. The CDR3 bases that were read are TGTGCCAGCAGCATGGGACTAGGCACAGATACG.

On this clone itself: The CDR3 end falls 3 residues outside the read, so it is completed with the germline J gene. This chain links TRBV4-1 with TRBJ1-1; possibly TRBD1 for D (5 bases). CDR3 length equals 15 residues. Trimming took 6 bases from V and 1 from J, leaving 15 bases between them. The germline CDR1 and CDR2 sequences are MGHRA and YSYEKL. The sequenced part of the CDR3 DNA is TGCGCCAGCAGGCTCGGGATGACAGAGAACACTGAA. Translation: CASRLGMTENTE. The CDR3 reads in full as CASRLGMTENTEAFF.

As to this clone: The observed sequence ends 3 residues before the CDR3 terminus, with the missing tail filled in from the germline J gene. This chain connects TRBV5-1 to TRBJ2-7, with D perhaps TRBD1 (5 bases). Trimming removed 0 bases from V and 3 bases from J, with 10 bases in between. In germline, CDR1 is SGHRS, CDR2 YFSETQ. CDR3 length: 14 amino acids. The CDR3 here is CASSLGGEDYEQYF. CDR3 bases read: TGCGCCAGCAGCTTGGGGGGCGAAGACTACGAG.

As for this clone: Read sequence stops 3 residues before the CDR3 end, and the germline J gene provides the missing end. The J gene is TRBJ2-7, the V gene TRBV7-9; a weak D match, TRBD1 (5 bases). Germline-derived CDR1 and CDR2 are SEHNR and FQNEAQ (reference sequence). Trimming left V 4 bases short and J 6 bases short, with 10 bases between. The CDR3 runs 12 residues. This chain's CDR3 is CASSSGRGEQYF. The CDR3 bases that were read are TGTGCCAGCAGCTCAGGGCGAGGCGAG.

About this clone: The CDR3 goes on 3 residues after the read ends, and that part is filled in from the germline J gene. The genes are TRBV20-1 and TRBJ2-1; D uncertain. In germline, CDR1 is DFQATT, CDR2 SNEGSKA (reference sequence). The CDR3 runs 15 residues. V lost 1 base and J 0 bases, leaving 10 bases between the germline ends. The CDR3 is CSARGHWSSYNEQFF. The sequenced part of the CDR3 DNA is TGCAGTGCTAGAGGACACTGGAGCTCCTACAATGAG.

As to this clone: The read stops 3 residues short of the end of the CDR3; the missing end is completed from the germline J gene. The genes are TRBV20-1 and TRBJ1-2; D is unresolved. Trimming pared 0 bases from V and 0 bases from J, leaving 8 bases between. CDR1 is DFQATT, CDR2 SNEGSKA, per germline (reference sequence). The CDR3 has 14 amino acids. The CDR3 bases that were read are TGCAGTGCTAGAGATCGGGGAGCTAACTATGGC. Translating it yields CSARDRGANYG. The CDR3 as a whole reads CSARDRGANYGYTF.

Notes on this clone: The read halts 3 residues ahead of the CDR3 end, with the missing end drawn from the germline J gene. V usage is TRBV27 and J usage is TRBJ1-1, with D hard to call. This CDR3 spans 13 amino acids. V was trimmed by 2 bases and J by 1 base, leaving 5 bases between them. The germline V gene encodes CDR1 MNHEY and CDR2 SMNVEV (reference sequence). CDR3: CASSLAQNTEAFF. Incomplete CDR3 DNA: TGTGCCAGCAGTTTAGCACAGAACACTGAA.

Regarding this clone: The read falls 3 residues short of the CDR3 end, and the missing part is taken from the germline J gene. The chain uses TRBV2 and TRBJ2-3; 8 bases agree with TRBD2. The germline V gene encodes CDR1 SNHLY and CDR2 FYNNEI. J gave up 3 bases and V 0 bases, and 11 bases lay outside the gene matches. The CDR3 is 18 amino acids. The CDR3 here is CASSEALLTSGTTDTQYF. The DNA read from the CDR3 is TGTGCCAGCAGTGAAGCGCTTCTAACTAGCGGAACTACAGATACG.

A remark on this clone: Read data end 3 residues before the CDR3 end; the end is taken from the germline J gene. The chain combines TRBV13 with TRBJ2-3, with 7 positions matching TRBD2. The CDR3 contains 15 residues. Unmatched junction bases numbered 11, after V lost 5 bases and J lost 6 bases. Per the germline V gene, CDR1 is PRHDT and CDR2 is FYEKMQ (reference sequence). CDR3 region: CASSAGLEGWDTQYF. The CDR3 DNA, read in part, is TGTGCCAGCAGCGCAGGACTAGAGGGGTGGGATACG.

The CDR3 sequence: CASRGLAVITGELFF. The sequenced part of the CDR3 DNA is TGCGCCAGCAGGGGGCTAGCGGTAATCACCGGGGAG. The V call is TRBV4-1, the J call TRBJ2-2, with TRBD2 matching 7 bases. The read finishes 3 residues shy of the CDR3 end, and the germline J gene is used to complete it. Germline CDR1 reads MGHRA; CDR2 reads YSYEKL. With V trimmed by 6 bases and J by 4 bases, 8 bases remained unmatched. CDR3 size: 15 residues.

The CDR3 region is CASSEYVAGDLETQYF. CDR3 DNA, as far as it was read: TGTGCCAGCAGTGAATACGTAGCGGGAGATTTGGAGACC. The chain combines TRBV2 with TRBJ2-5; TRBD2 aligns across 9 bases. The read comes to an end 3 residues before the CDR3 does, leaving the germline J gene to fill in the end. This CDR3 comprises 16 residues. Germline V gene data show CDR1 as SNHLY and CDR2 as FYNNEI. Trimming took 2 bases from V and 5 from J; bases not matched to a gene: 9. Complete variable domain (other parts from reference TRBV2 and TRBJ2-5): EPEVTQTPSHQVTQMGQEVILRCVPISNHLYFYWYRQILGQKVEFLVSFYNNEISEKSEIFDDQFSVERPDGSNFTLKIRSTKLEDSAMYFCASSEYVAGDLETQYFGPGTRLLVL.

On this clone: The read gets to within 3 residues of the CDR3 end, and the germline J gene fills in the rest. The chain combines TRBV5-5 with TRBJ1-1, with D uncertain. V lost 2 bases, J lost 0 bases, and 8 bases lay in between. The CDR3 runs 14 residues. Germline V CDR1 and CDR2: SGHKS, YYEKEE (reference sequence). The CDR3 DNA, read in part, is TGTGCCAGCAGCTTTGCAGGAATGAACACTGAA. Amino acids: CASSFAGMNTE. The full CDR3 protein reads CASSFAGMNTEAFF.

Comment on this clone: The read comes to an end 3 residues before the CDR3 does, leaving the germline J gene to fill in the end. This rearrangement joins TRBV7-9 to TRBJ1-1; the match to TRBD1 covers 7 bases. The CDR3 has 13 residues. Per the germline V gene, CDR1 is SEHNR and CDR2 is FQNEAQ (reference sequence). J gave up 7 bases and V 5 bases, and 7 bases lay outside the gene matches. CDR3 bases read: TGTGCCAGCAGCCCGACAGGGTCCGATGAA. This encodes CASSPTGSDE. The whole CDR3 reads CASSPTGSDEAFF.